The 20 T cell receptor beta chains below all came from one sample that was sequenced in a study of long-term antiretroviral therapy in people with HIV. Investigators performed immunoSEQ version v3.0 at survey level. TCRdb keeps only in-frame clones here, not all; method: immunoSEQ multiplex PCR. The sample gives over 15,000 clones, 60% to 85% of which show up once; less than 14% is in the top ten. The sequencing used unsorted PBMCs, collected 2.3 years after starting antiretroviral therapy. Every receptor here comes from a woman in her 40s with HIV.

V gene TRBV28 combines with J gene TRBJ1-2; D call uncertain. V shed 3 bases and J shed 1 base, with 6 bases lying between them. The germline V gene encodes CDR1 MDHEN and CDR2 SYDVKM. This CDR3 has 13 residues. The CDR3 nucleotides read TGTGCCAGCAGTTTCGGGGATAACTATGGCTACACCTTC. It encodes CASSFGDNYGYTF.

This chain connects TRBV10-2 to TRBJ2-7; D gene unclear. Trimming removed 0 bases from V and 2 bases from J, with 11 bases in between. CDR3 length equals 15 residues. Germline CDR1 WSHSY, CDR2 SAAADI. For the CDR3, the DNA is TGCGCCAGCAGTGAGTCTTTACCAACCCCCTACGAGCAGTACTTC. Amino acids: CASSESLPTPYEQYF.

V is TRBV2 and J is TRBJ2-7; the D is unclear. Germline V gene sequence: CDR1 SNHLY, CDR2 FYNNEI. The CDR3 has 13 residues. Trimming took off 7 bases at V and 2 bases at J, with 12 bases between the two ends. The CDR3 DNA reads TGTGCCAGCAAGATAGGCGGTACCTACGAGCAGTACTTC. This translates into CASKIGGTYEQYF.

The CDR3 coding sequence is TGTGCCATCAGTCCCGGGACTAGCGGCGAGCAGTACTTC. This gives the protein CAISPGTSGEQYF. The chain is built from TRBV10-3 and TRBJ2-7, with 11 bases that match TRBD2. The CDR3 has 13 residues. V trimming: 5 bases; J trimming: 6 bases; junction bases outside the gene matches: 3. CDR1 and CDR2 (germline): ENHRY, SYGVKD.

This chain links TRBV30 with TRBJ2-6, with TRBD2 identical over 8 bases. The CDR3 extends over 17 amino acids. Germline CDR1 and CDR2: GTSNPN and SVGIG (reference sequence). J gave up 2 bases and V 5 bases, and 11 bases lay outside the gene matches. CDR3 sequence: CAWVRGGALTGANVLTF. The CDR3, as DNA: TGTGCCTGGGTTCGGGGGGGGGCGCTTACTGGGGCCAACGTCCTGACTTTC.

V is TRBV7-8 and J is TRBJ2-3; possibly TRBD2 for D (5 bases). V shed 7 bases and J shed 6 bases, with 11 bases lying between them. CDR1 SGHVS and CDR2 FQNEAQ come from the germline V gene. This CDR3 has 12 amino acids. The CDR3 loop reads CASTFQRDTQYF. Here the CDR3 DNA reads TGTGCCAGCACCTTTCAGCGGGATACGCAGTATTTT.

V usage is TRBV30 and J usage is TRBJ2-1; 9 positions agree with TRBD2. J gave up 9 bases and V 4 bases, and 1 base lay outside the gene matches. Germline loops: CDR1 GTSNPN, CDR2 SVGIG (reference sequence). The CDR3 loop spans 11 amino acids. CDR3 loop: CAWTLAGEQFF. For the CDR3, the DNA is TGTGCCTGGACACTAGCGGGTGAGCAGTTCTTC.

V usage is TRBV5-6 and J usage is TRBJ1-1; D uncertain. The CDR3 is 16 residues long. Looked up from germline, CDR1 is SGHDT and CDR2 is YYEEEE. Trimming took 0 bases from V and 3 from J, leaving 15 bases between them. CDR3 DNA: TGTGCCAGCAGCTTGGCGAGGGTAAGCTGGGACACTGAAGCTTTCTTT. Amino acids: CASSLARVSWDTEAFF. The variable domain in full, with the rest retrieved from reference TRBV5-6 and TRBJ1-1, is DAGVTQSPTHLIKTRGQQVTLRCSPKSGHDTVSWYQQALGQGPQFIFQYYEEEERQRGNFPDRFSGHQFPNYSSELNVNALLLGDSALYLCASSLARVSWDTEAFFGQGTRLTVV.

The gene calls are TRBV5-5 and TRBJ1-2; 7 bases are a match to TRBD1. Germline V lookup: CDR1 SGHKS, CDR2 YYEKEE (reference sequence). The CDR3 totals 13 residues. Unmatched junction bases numbered 1, after V lost 1 base and J lost 4 bases. DNA for the CDR3: TGTGCCAGCAGCTTGCGGGACAGCTATGGCTACACCTTC. Amino acids: CASSLRDSYGYTF.

The chain uses TRBV11-2 and TRBJ2-1; TRBD2 agrees at 10 bases. CDR1 is SGHAT, CDR2 FQNNGV, per germline. V gave up 3 bases and J gave up 8 bases; unmatched junction bases: 16. This CDR3 is 18 amino acids long. The DNA of the CDR3 is TGTGCCAGCAGCTTTGGCCCTCCCCTAGCGGGAGTTCCCTATGAGCAGTTCTTC. Amino acids: CASSFGPPLAGVPYEQFF.

The chain uses TRBV5-1 and TRBJ1-6; D may be TRBD1 (5 bases). The V end lost 1 base, the J end lost 10 bases, and 12 bases lay between the germline ends. The germline CDR1 and CDR2 sequences are SGHRS and YFSETQ. The CDR3 has 14 residues. CDR3 bases: TGCGCCAGCAGCTTGTATGGGGGAGGGTCACCCCTCCACTTT. Its translation is CASSLYGGGSPLHF.

The gene calls are TRBV7-2 and TRBJ2-2; TRBD1 might be the D (5 bases). Per the germline V gene, CDR1 is SGHTA and CDR2 is FQGNSA. V was cut by 10 bases and J by 4 bases, with 10 bases left in between. The CDR3 has 12 amino acids. CDR3 bases: TGTGCCACCCTGGGGCTCACCGGGGAGCTGTTTTTT. Translation: CATLGLTGELFF.

The chain has TRBV6-5 and TRBJ1-4, with D perhaps matching TRBD1 (6 bases). Per the germline V gene, CDR1 is MNHEY and CDR2 is SVGAGI. The V end lost 1 base, the J end lost 8 bases, and 14 bases lay between the germline ends. CDR3 length: 15 residues. CDR3 amino acids: CASSYFVGGGEKLFF. The DNA for the CDR3 is TGTGCCAGCAGTTACTTCGTAGGGGGAGGCGAAAAACTGTTTTTT.

This clone was counted between two and nine times. This rearrangement joins TRBV7-9 to TRBJ2-7, with D possibly TRBD2 on 5 matching bases. The CDR3 covers 12 residues. The V end lost 5 bases, the J end lost 4 bases, and 9 bases lay between the germline ends. Germline V gene sequence: CDR1 SEHNR, CDR2 FQNEAQ (reference sequence). CDR3 protein: CASSLGSYEQYF. The DNA of the CDR3 is TGTGCCAGCAGCCTGGGGAGTTACGAGCAGTACTTC.

In DNA, the CDR3 is TGCGCCAGCAGCCAGGGCTATCAGGACAGCCATAATTCACCCCTCCACTTT. This codes for CASSQGYQDSHNSPLHF. The chain has TRBV4-3 and TRBJ1-6, with D possibly TRBD1 on 6 matching bases. This CDR3 contains 17 residues. Germline CDR1 and CDR2: LGHNA and YSLEER. V was shortened by 3 bases and J by 5 bases, with 17 bases between the two germline ends.

The chain combines TRBV6-5 with TRBJ2-1, with D tentatively TRBD1 or TRBD2 (5 bases each). V was shortened by 6 bases and J by 5 bases, with 11 bases between the two germline ends. The germline V gene has CDR1 MNHEY and CDR2 SVGAGI. The CDR3 sequence is 13 residues long. This CDR3 is CASSWGPDNEQFF. CDR3 nucleotides: TGTGCCAGCAGCTGGGGACCGGACAATGAGCAGTTCTTC.

The CDR3 DNA sequence: TGTGCCAGCAGCTTTGGGGTTGGTCAGCCCCAGCATTTT. It encodes CASSFGVGQPQHF. The chain employs TRBV5-6 and TRBJ1-5; D uncertain. Germline V CDR1 and CDR2: SGHDT, YYEEEE. Trimming removed 2 bases at V and 6 bases at J, with 9 bases between. The CDR3 sequence is 13 residues long. Looking up the rest from reference TRBV5-6 and TRBJ1-5 gives the full variable domain: DAGVTQSPTHLIKTRGQQVTLRCSPKSGHDTVSWYQQALGQGPQFIFQYYEEEERQRGNFPDRFSGHQFPNYSSELNVNALLLGDSALYLCASSFGVGQPQHFGDGTRLSIL.

This clone has only a few counts. The chain links TRBV6-5 to TRBJ2-7; the D is unclear. The CDR3 totals 15 residues. V lost 8 bases, J lost 6 bases, and 23 bases lay in between. In germline, CDR1 is MNHEY, CDR2 SVGAGI. DNA for the CDR3: TGTGCCAGCCAATCTTCCTCCGGGCTAACCCTCGAGCAGTACTTC. The encoded protein is CASQSSSGLTLEQYF.

The rearrangement uses TRBV5-4 and TRBJ2-7, with D hard to call. The CDR3 extends over 15 amino acids. CDR1 and CDR2 from the germline V gene are SGHNT and YYREEE (reference sequence). Trimming shortened V by 4 bases and J by 0 bases, and 14 bases separated the two germline ends. The CDR3 sequence: CASSPGSSGSYEQYF. The CDR3 DNA sequence: TGTGCCAGCAGCCCCGGGTCATCGGGCTCCTACGAGCAGTACTTC. Filled out from reference TRBV5-4 and TRBJ2-7, the complete variable domain reads ETGVTQSPTHLIKTRGQQVTLRCSSQSGHNTVSWYQQALGQGPQFIFQYYREEENGRGNFPPRFSGLQFPNYSSELNVNALELDDSALYLCASSPGSSGSYEQYFGPGTRLTVT.

This chain links TRBV6-1 with TRBJ1-2, with D unresolved. V was trimmed by 1 base and J by 5 bases, leaving 14 bases between them. This CDR3 contains 15 residues. Germline assignment: CDR1 MNHNS and CDR2 SASEGT. CDR3 amino acids: CASSEVPRGRYGYTF. The CDR3 coding sequence is TGTGCCAGCAGTGAAGTGCCTCGAGGGAGATATGGCTACACCTTC.